The clone carrying this T cell receptor beta chain was picked up many times. The sample originates from a study of metastatic and nonmetastatic thyroid tumors. CDR1 and CDR2 (germline): MNHEY, SVGAGI. J lost 3 bases, V lost 0 bases, and 1 base had no gene match. The CDR3 sequence is 15 residues long. No treatment had been given to any patient before thyroid surgery. Via MiXCR, TCRdb re-called the PCR reads. The data show about 70,000 clones, 18% seen once. The sequence was obtained from a female donor with papillary thyroid cancer or a benign thyroid nodule (not recorded which). Some clones in this sample may be carry-over from other donors' samples. Sequenced input: blood. The rearrangement joins TRBV6-5 to TRBJ2-7, with 11 bases matching TRBD1. For the CDR3, the DNA is TGTGCCAGCAGTTACTCCGGGACAGGGGGCTACGAGCAGTACTTC. It codes for CASSYSGTGGYEQYF.